In this sample, the clone carrying this T cell receptor beta chain turned up many times. Its antigen is undetermined. The source of the sample is a study of identical twins. TCRdb ran MiXCR on the 5' RACE reads and lists one entry per CDR3 protein. This table holds about 390,000 distinct CDR3 sequences, about 9% found once. Study-level points and caveats: The analysis was cross-sectional rather than longitudinal within donors. Invariant MAIT and iNKT cells could partly confound zero-insertion analyses. The study found that models underestimated out-of-frame TCR alpha sharing in monozygotic twins.

Germline CDR1 DFQATT, CDR2 SNEGSKA (reference sequence). This CDR3 region has 13 residues. V shed 6 bases and J 3 bases; nucleotides not matched to a gene: 6. The source of this sequence is a woman in her forties or fifties in good health. The material sequenced was naive T cells sorted from blood. V usage is TRBV20-1 and J usage is TRBJ2-7, with 9 bases that match TRBD1. For the CDR3, the DNA is TGCAGTGCAACTCAGACAGGGGGCTACGAGCAGTACTTC. Its protein is CSATQTGGYEQYF.